This TCR beta chain was recovered during a study of response to subunit inactivated influenza vaccine. The study, taken as a whole, reports: Authors suggested seasonal influenza vaccinations each recruit few new T cells.

TCRdb reanalysed the RT-PCR reads using MiXCR and keeps one entry per CDR3 protein. The sample has fewer than 750,000 distinct CDR3 sequences; 14% are singletons. CDR1 and CDR2 (germline): SGHTA, FQGNSA. The V and J ends lost 5 bases and 3 bases, in that order; junction bases with no gene match: 8. This CDR3 is built from 15 residues. This clonotype was detected a few times. The target antigen is unknown. The sequenced sample was PBMCs from blood, obtained 12 days after vaccination. The clonotype comes from a man in his fifties who received an inactivated influenza vaccine. J is TRBJ2-7 and V is TRBV7-2, with 9 bases matching TRBD2. CDR3 protein: CASSTVAGDLYEQYF. The CDR3 nucleotides read TGTGCCAGCAGCACCGTAGCGGGGGACCTCTACGAGCAGTACTTC.